This T cell receptor (beta chain) originates from a study of shared clonotypes between healthy human individuals. The CDR3 has 13 amino acids. Germline V gene sequence: CDR1 SNHLY, CDR2 FYNNEI. V shed 7 bases, J shed 3 bases, and the junction held 5 bases outside the gene matches. None of the donors, who were healthy HIV-negative adults, had recently had acute infections or vaccinations. Measured with immunoSEQ multiplex PCR; TCRdb has only the in-frame clones, and not every one. This repertoire shows 450,000 to 500,000 clones, roughly 80% found once; its top ten account for over 9.5%. This sequence joins TRBV2 and TRBJ2-7; 8 nucleotides agree with TRBD1. The sequencing input was PBMCs. This clonotype was obtained from a woman in her thirties or forties in good health. Some clones in this sample may be carry-over from other donors' samples. CDR3 DNA sequence: TGTGCCAGCAAAAGGACAGGGTACTACGAGCAGTACTTC. It codes for CASKRTGYYEQYF. The entire variable domain, with the rest obtained from reference TRBV2 and TRBJ2-7, is as follows: EPEVTQTPSHQVTQMGQEVILRCVPISNHLYFYWYRQILGQKVEFLVSFYNNEISEKSEIFDDQFSVERPDGSNFTLKIRSTKLEDSAMYFCASKRTGYYEQYFGPGTRLTVT.